This is a list of T cell receptor beta chains from one sample in a study of T cells in Graves' hyperthyroidism and ophthalmopathy. In TCRdb, the multiplex PCR reads were re-called with MiXCR into one record per CDR3 protein. There are 600,000 to 650,000 distinct CDR3 sequences in the sample; around 15% occur only once, and 3% to 4.5% lies in the top ten. Input material: blood. Receptors were obtained from a woman in her 30s with Graves' hyperthyroidism. Each CDR3 is given with its conserved first and last residue. A D gene is named only where the DNA matches it firmly. Clone size appears in some rows only: once, few, many, or a class for an expanded clone.

D gene | clone size | J gene | V gene | CDR3 protein | CDR3 DNA
NA | NA | TRBJ1-6 | TRBV5-6 | CASSLLSGTGKGSPLHF | TGTGCCAGCAGCTTACTCTCCGGCACAGGGAAAGGATCACCCCTCCACTTT
TRBD2 | many | TRBJ2-1 | TRBV29-1 | CSVPPPGGLVNEQFF | TGCAGCGTTCCCCCCCCGGGAGGGCTGGTAAATGAGCAGTTCTTC
TRBD2 | NA | TRBJ2-2 | TRBV10-3 | CAISPGLAANTGELFF | TGTGCCATCAGTCCCGGACTAGCGGCGAACACCGGGGAGCTGTTTTTT
NA | NA | TRBJ2-1 | TRBV19 | CASSISGGLYNEQFF | TGTGCCAGTAGTATTTCGGGCGGGCTTTACAATGAGCAGTTCTTC
NA | NA | TRBJ1-1 | TRBV28 | CASPGGPNTEAFF | TGTGCCAGCCCTGGGGGACCGAACACTGAAGCTTTCTTT
TRBD1 | few | TRBJ2-1 | TRBV9 | CASSVAGGQGAYNEQFF | TGTGCCAGCAGCGTAGCAGGGGGACAGGGGGCCTACAATGAGCAGTTCTTC
TRBD2 | many | TRBJ2-2 | TRBV28 | CAGGRTSGNTGELFF | TGTGCCGGGGGACGGACTAGCGGGAACACCGGGGAGCTGTTTTTT
TRBD2 | NA | TRBJ2-1 | TRBV4-1 | CASSQRAGDYGTNGNEQFF | TGCGCCAGCAGCCAACGAGCTGGGGACTACGGGACTAACGGCAATGAGCAGTTCTTC
TRBD1 | few | TRBJ2-7 | TRBV15 | CATSRPTGLGEQYF | TGTGCCACCAGCAGACCGACAGGGTTAGGCGAGCAGTACTTC
TRBD2 | few | TRBJ2-1 | TRBV15 | CATSLPGGPNEQFF | TGTGCCACCAGCTTACCGGGGGGTCCCAATGAGCAGTTCTTC
TRBD1 | many | TRBJ1-1 | TRBV7-3 | CASRRQGFPSLNTEAFF | TGTGCCAGCCGAAGACAGGGTTTCCCCAGTTTGAACACTGAAGCTTTCTTT
TRBD2 | NA | TRBJ2-7 | TRBV9 | CASSRTLAGGYEQYF | TGTGCCAGCAGTCGGACCCTAGCGGGGGGTTACGAGCAGTACTTC
NA | many | TRBJ2-5 | TRBV6-5 | CASSYSQEPQYF | TGTGCCAGCAGTTACTCCCAAGAGCCCCAGTACTTC
TRBD2 | NA | TRBJ2-5 | TRBV4-1 | CASSQELAEETQYF | TGCGCCAGCAGCCAAGAACTAGCGGAAGAGACCCAGTACTTC
TRBD1 | NA | TRBJ2-1 | TRBV5-1 | CASTRGTGTNEQFF | TGCGCCAGCACTCGGGGGACAGGGACCAATGAGCAGTTCTTC
NA | many | TRBJ2-1 | TRBV7-2 | CASSHLGNPAVGQFF | TGTGCCAGCAGCCACTTAGGGAACCCCGCGGTCGGGCAGTTCTTC
NA | many | TRBJ1-2 | TRBV2 | CASADRYYGYTF | TGTGCCAGTGCGGACAGATACTATGGCTACACCTTC
NA | many | TRBJ2-1 | TRBV7-9 | CASSPKRDTYNEQFF | TGTGCCAGCAGCCCCAAGCGGGACACCTACAATGAGCAGTTCTTC
NA | many | TRBJ1-1 | TRBV27 | CASSLSPWGSEAFF | TGTGCCAGCAGCCTCTCACCCTGGGGTAGTGAAGCTTTCTTT
TRBD2 | few | TRBJ2-7 | TRBV20-1 | CSASPDSGAIYEQYF | TGCAGTGCTAGTCCAGATAGCGGGGCCATATACGAGCAGTACTTC
NA | few | TRBJ1-5 | TRBV28 | CASSLFLGQPQHF | TGTGCCAGCAGTTTATTTTTGGGGCAGCCCCAGCATTTT
NA | NA | TRBJ1-1 | TRBV19 | CASSIAPSGEAFF | TGTGCCAGTAGTATTGCTCCTTCAGGAGAAGCTTTCTTT
NA | many | TRBJ2-7 | TRBV12-3/TRBV12-4 | CASSFSRRPYEQYF | TGTGCCAGCAGTTTTTCCCGCCGACCCTACGAGCAGTACTTC
TRBD2 | few | TRBJ2-1 | TRBV12-3/TRBV12-4 | CASSPNIIGLAGDLFF | TGTGCCAGCAGCCCTAATATCATCGGACTAGCGGGAGACCTGTTCTTC
NA | NA | TRBJ2-4 | TRBV11-2 | CASSYDQGHIQYF | TGTGCCAGCAGCTATGACCAAGGGCACATTCAGTACTTC
TRBD2 | few | TRBJ2-3 | TRBV3-1 | CASRGRRTSGGGSDTQYF | TGTGCCAGCAGGGGTCGCCGGACTAGCGGAGGGGGGTCCGATACGCAGTATTTT
TRBD1 | many | TRBJ2-2 | TRBV24-1 | CATSDMTGKAGELFF | TGTGCCACCAGTGATATGACAGGGAAGGCCGGGGAGCTGTTTTTT
NA | many | TRBJ2-2 | TRBV20-1 | CSGTQDGNTGELFF | TGCAGTGGAACCCAAGACGGGAACACCGGGGAGCTGTTTTTT
NA | NA | TRBJ1-4 | TRBV28 | CASSRAPNPEKLFF | TGTGCCAGCTCTCGGGCCCCGAATCCTGAAAAACTGTTTTTT
NA | few | TRBJ1-6 | TRBV4-3 | CASSRRGQNYNSPLHF | TGCGCCAGCAGCCGAAGAGGACAGAATTATAATTCACCCCTCCACTTT
TRBD2 | many | TRBJ2-1 | TRBV20-1 | CSARAKLGLAGNNEQFF | TGCAGTGCTAGAGCAAAGCTGGGACTAGCGGGTAACAATGAGCAGTTCTTC
NA | many | TRBJ2-5 | TRBV2 | CASTRLGSETQYF | TGTGCCAGCACCCGACTGGGTTCAGAGACCCAGTACTTC
NA | NA | TRBJ2-1 | TRBV19 | CASSTLAARSYNEQFF | TGTGCCAGTAGTACTTTGGCAGCCCGCTCCTACAATGAGCAGTTCTTC
NA | few | TRBJ1-2 | TRBV7-9 | CASSFGSLYGYTF | TGTGCCAGCAGCTTCGGCAGTCTCTATGGCTACACCTTC
TRBD1 | NA | TRBJ2-5 | TRBV11-3 | CASRTGLVETQYF | TGTGCCAGCAGGACAGGGCTTGTCGAGACCCAGTACTTC
TRBD2 | NA | TRBJ2-1 | TRBV18 | CASSRALGGKGYNEQFF | TGTGCCAGCTCACGAGCCCTCGGGGGGAAGGGCTACAATGAGCAGTTCTTC
NA | few | TRBJ2-7 | TRBV30 | CAWSVLSLDGTYEQYF | TGTGCCTGGAGTGTATTAAGTTTAGACGGGACCTACGAGCAGTACTTC
TRBD1 | NA | TRBJ1-5 | TRBV2 | CAGSPYRDRGRWQPQHF | TGTGCCGGCAGTCCCTACCGGGACAGGGGGCGCTGGCAGCCCCAGCATTTT
TRBD1 | many | TRBJ1-3 | TRBV12-3/TRBV12-4 | CASSLVPGQGARGNTIYF | TGTGCCAGCAGTTTGGTACCGGGACAGGGGGCGCGTGGAAACACCATATATTTT
NA | few | TRBJ1-5 | TRBV6-5 | CASSYPYQDQPQHF | TGTGCCAGCAGTTACCCCTACCAGGATCAGCCCCAGCATTTT
TRBD1 | NA | TRBJ2-5 | TRBV7-9 | CASSPRQGAQETQYF | TGTGCCAGCAGCCCCAGACAGGGGGCACAAGAGACCCAGTACTTC
NA | NA | TRBJ2-7 | TRBV19 | CASSPRGAAGQQYF | TGTGCCAGTAGTCCCCGCGGAGCTGCTGGGCAGCAGTACTTC